The entry below describes one TCR beta chain. CDR1 SGHTA and CDR2 FQGNSA come from the germline V gene. The CDR3 loop spans 15 amino acids. Between the trimmed V and J ends, which lost 2 bases and 5 bases, there was a span of 13 bases. In the study's own analysis: Estimation of nucleated cell counts was performed using reference gene primer amplification. The method was immunoSEQ multiplex PCR; TCRdb's version includes in-frame clones alone and lacks a portion of them. That table supplies the V and J calls and clone size; D and trimming were determined from the DNA. The data hold about 190,000 clones, with approximately 84% observed a single time. The sample comes from a study of blood T cell repertoires in COVID-19. About the study: In each case, the material was cDNA or gDNA derived from T cells, B-cell-depleted T cells, or PBMCs.

Sequencing was done on a sample of peripheral blood. The V gene is TRBV7-2, the J gene TRBJ2-1; the D is unclear. The sequence came from a woman between 65 and 79 years old with active or convalescent COVID-19. The CDR3 here is CASSLFGYNDNEQFF. The CDR3 DNA follows: TGTGCCAGCAGCTTATTCGGTTATAACGACAATGAGCAGTTCTTC.